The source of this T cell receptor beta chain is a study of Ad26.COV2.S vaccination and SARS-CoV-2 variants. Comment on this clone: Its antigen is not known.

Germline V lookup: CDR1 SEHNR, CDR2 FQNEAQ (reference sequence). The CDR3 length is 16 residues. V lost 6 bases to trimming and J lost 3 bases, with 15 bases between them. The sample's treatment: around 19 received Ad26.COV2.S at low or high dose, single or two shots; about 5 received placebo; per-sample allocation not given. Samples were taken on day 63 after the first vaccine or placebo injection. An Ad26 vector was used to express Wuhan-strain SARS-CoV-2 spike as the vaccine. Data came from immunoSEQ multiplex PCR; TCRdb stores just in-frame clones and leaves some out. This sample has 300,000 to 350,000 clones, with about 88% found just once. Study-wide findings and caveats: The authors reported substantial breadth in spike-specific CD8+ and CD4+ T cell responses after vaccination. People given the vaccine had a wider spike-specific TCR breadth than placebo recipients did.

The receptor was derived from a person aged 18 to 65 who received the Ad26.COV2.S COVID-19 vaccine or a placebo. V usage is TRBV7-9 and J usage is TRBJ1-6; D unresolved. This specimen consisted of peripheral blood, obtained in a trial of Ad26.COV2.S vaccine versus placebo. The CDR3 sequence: CASSPGEDVYNSPLHF. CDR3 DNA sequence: TGTGCCAGCAGTCCCGGGGAGGACGTCTATAATTCACCCCTCCACTTT.